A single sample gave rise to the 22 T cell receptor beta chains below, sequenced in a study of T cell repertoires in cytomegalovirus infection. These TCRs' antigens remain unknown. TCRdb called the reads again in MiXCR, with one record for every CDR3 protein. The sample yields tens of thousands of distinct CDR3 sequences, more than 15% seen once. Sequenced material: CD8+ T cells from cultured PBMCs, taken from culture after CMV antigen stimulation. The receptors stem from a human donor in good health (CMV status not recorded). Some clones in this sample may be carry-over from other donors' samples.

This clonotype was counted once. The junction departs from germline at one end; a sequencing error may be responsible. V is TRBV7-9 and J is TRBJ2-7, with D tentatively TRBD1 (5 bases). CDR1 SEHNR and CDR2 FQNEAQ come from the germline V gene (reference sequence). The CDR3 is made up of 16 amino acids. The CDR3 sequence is CASSSNYREWGYERYF. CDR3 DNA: TGTGCCAGCAGCTCAAACTACCGCGAGTGGGGCTACGAGCGGTACTTC.

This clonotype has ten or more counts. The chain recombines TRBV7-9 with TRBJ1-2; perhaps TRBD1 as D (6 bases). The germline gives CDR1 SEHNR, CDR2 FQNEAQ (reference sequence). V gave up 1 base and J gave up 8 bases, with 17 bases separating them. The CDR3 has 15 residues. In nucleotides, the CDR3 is TGTGCCAGCAGCTTAGGGACGCCAAGGGGGGTCGGCTACACCTTC. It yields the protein CASSLGTPRGVGYTF. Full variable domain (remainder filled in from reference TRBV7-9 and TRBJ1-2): DTGVSQNPRHKITKRGQNVTFRCDPISEHNRLYWYRQTLGQGPEFLTYFQNEAQLEKSRLLSDRFSAERPKGSFSTLEIQRTEQGDSAMYLCASSLGTPRGVGYTFGSGTRLTVV.

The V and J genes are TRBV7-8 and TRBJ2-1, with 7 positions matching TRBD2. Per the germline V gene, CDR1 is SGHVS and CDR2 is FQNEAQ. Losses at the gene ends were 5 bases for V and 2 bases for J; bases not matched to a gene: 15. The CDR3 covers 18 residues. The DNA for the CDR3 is TGTGCCAGCAGCGCCCTAGGGAGGGGAAGGGTTCCCTACAATGAGCAGTTCTTC. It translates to CASSALGRGRVPYNEQFF. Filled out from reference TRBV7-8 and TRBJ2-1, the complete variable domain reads GAGVSQSPRYKVAKRGQDVALRCDPISGHVSLFWYQQALGQGPEFLTYFQNEAQLDKSGLPSDRFFAERPEGSVSTLKIQRTQQEDSAVYLCASSALGRGRVPYNEQFFGPGTRLTVL.

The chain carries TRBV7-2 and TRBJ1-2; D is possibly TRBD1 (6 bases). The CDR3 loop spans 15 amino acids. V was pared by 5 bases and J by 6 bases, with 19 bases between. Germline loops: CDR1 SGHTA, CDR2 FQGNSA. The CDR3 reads CASSPRLEGGHGYTF. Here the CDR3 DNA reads TGTGCCAGCAGCCCTCGTCTCGAGGGGGGACATGGCTACACCTTC.

This CDR3 is CASRGRMNTEAFF. CDR3 DNA sequence: TGTGCCAGTAGAGGACGGATGAACACTGAAGCTTTCTTT. The genes are TRBV19 and TRBJ1-1; no definite D call. V dropped 6 bases and J dropped 0 bases, with 8 bases sitting between them. Germline lookup yields CDR1 LNHDA and CDR2 SQIVND (reference sequence). There are 13 residues in the CDR3.

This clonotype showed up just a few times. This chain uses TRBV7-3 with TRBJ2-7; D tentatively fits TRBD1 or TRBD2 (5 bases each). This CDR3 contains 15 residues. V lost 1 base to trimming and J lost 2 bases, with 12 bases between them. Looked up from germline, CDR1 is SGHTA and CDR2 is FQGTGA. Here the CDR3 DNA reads TGTGCCAGCAGCTTAAGGGGGACGCTTCCCTACGAGCAGTACTTC. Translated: CASSLRGTLPYEQYF.

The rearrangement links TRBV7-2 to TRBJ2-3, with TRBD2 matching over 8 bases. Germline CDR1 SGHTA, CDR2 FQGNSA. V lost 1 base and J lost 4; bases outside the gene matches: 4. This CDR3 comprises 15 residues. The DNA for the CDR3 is TGTGCCAGCAGCTTAGGAGCGGGAGCGGCAGATACGCAGTATTTT. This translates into CASSLGAGAADTQYF.

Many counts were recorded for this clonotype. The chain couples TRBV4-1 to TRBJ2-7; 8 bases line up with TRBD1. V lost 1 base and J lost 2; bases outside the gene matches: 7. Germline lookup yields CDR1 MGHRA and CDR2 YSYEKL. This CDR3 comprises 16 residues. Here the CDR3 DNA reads TGCGCCAGCAGCCAAGCTTCGGACAGGGTCACCTACGAGCAGTACTTC. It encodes CASSQASDRVTYEQYF.

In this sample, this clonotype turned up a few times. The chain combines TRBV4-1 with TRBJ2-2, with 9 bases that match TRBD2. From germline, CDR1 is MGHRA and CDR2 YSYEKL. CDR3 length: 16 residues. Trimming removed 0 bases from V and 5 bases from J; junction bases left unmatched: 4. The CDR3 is CASSQDGSGSTGELFF. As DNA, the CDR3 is TGCGCCAGCAGCCAAGACGGTAGCGGGAGTACCGGGGAGCTGTTTTTT.

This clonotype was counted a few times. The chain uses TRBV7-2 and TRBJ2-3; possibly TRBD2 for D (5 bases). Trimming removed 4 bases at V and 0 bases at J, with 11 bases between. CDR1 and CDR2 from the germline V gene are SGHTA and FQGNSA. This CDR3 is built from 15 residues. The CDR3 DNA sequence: TGTGCCAGCAGCTCAGCGGTCTCTAGCACAGATACGCAGTATTTT. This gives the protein CASSSAVSSTDTQYF.

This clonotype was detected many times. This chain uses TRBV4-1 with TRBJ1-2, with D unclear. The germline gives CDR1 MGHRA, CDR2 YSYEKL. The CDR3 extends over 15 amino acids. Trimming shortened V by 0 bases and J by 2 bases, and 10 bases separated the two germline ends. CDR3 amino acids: CASSQDTGINYGYTF. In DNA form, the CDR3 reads TGCGCCAGCAGCCAAGATACCGGAATAAACTATGGCTACACCTTC.

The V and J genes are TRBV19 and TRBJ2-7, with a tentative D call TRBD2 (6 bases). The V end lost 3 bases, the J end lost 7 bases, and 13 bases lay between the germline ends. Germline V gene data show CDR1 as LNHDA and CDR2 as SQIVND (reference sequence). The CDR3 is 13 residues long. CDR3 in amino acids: CASSMRGLGEQYF. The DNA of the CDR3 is TGTGCCAGTAGTATGAGGGGACTTGGAGAGCAGTACTTC.

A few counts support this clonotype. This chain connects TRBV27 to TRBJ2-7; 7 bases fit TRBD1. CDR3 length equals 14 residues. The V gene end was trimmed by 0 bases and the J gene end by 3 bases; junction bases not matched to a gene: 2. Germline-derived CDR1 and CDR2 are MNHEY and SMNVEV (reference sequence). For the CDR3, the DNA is TGTGCCAGCAGTTTATCTCCAGGGGGCTACGAGCAGTACTTC. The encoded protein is CASSLSPGGYEQYF.

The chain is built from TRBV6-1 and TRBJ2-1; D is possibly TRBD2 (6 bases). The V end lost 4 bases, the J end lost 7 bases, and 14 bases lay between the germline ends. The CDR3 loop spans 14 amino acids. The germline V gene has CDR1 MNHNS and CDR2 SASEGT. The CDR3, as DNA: TGTGCCAGCAGTGGGGGCGCTGGGGGGAATGAGCAGTTCTTC. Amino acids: CASSGGAGGNEQFF.

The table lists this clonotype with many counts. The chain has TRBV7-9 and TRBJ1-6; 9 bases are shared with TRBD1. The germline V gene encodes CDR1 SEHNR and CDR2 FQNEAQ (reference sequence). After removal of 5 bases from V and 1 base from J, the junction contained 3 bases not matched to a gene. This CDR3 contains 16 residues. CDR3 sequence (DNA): TGTGCCAGCAGCATGGACAGGGGATCCTATAATTCACCCCTCCACTTT. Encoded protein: CASSMDRGSYNSPLHF.

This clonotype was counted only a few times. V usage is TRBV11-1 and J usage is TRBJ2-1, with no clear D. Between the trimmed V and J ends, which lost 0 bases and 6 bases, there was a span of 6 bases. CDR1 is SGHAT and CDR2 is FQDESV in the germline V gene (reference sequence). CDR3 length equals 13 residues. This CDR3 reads CASSLAGSNEQFF. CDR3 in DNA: TGTGCCAGCAGCTTAGCAGGGTCCAATGAGCAGTTCTTC.

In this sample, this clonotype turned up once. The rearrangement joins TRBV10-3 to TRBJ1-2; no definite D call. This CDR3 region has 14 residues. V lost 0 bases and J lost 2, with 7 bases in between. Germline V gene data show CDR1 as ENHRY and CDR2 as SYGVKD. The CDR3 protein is CAISESTENYGYTF. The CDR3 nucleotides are TGTGCCATCAGTGAGTCGACTGAAAACTATGGCTACACCTTC.

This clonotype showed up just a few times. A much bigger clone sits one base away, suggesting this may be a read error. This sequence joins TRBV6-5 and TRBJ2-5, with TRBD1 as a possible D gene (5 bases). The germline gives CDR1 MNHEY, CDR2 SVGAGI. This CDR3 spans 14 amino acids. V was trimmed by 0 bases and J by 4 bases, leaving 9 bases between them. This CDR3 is CASSYSLGVETQYF. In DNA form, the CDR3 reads TGTGCCAGCAGTTACTCTTTAGGGGTAGAGACCCAGTACTTC.

In DNA form, the CDR3 reads TGTGCCAGCAGAAAGACAGTCTCCTACGAGCAGTACTTC. It encodes CASRKTVSYEQYF. The rearrangement uses TRBV6-8 and TRBJ2-7; possible D gene TRBD1, 5 bases. The germline CDR1 and CDR2 sequences are MNHGY and SAAAGT. This CDR3 spans 13 amino acids. The V end was cut by 6 bases, the J end by 0 bases, with 9 bases between.

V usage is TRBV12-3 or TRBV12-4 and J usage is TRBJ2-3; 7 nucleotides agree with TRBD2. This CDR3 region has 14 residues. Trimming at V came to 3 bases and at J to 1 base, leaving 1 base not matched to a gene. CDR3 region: CASSLSGGTDTQYF. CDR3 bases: TGTGCCAGCAGTTTGAGCGGGGGCACAGATACGCAGTATTTT.

The CDR3 region has the DNA TGTGCCAGCAGCTTAGAGGCCAGCCCGAACTATGGCTACACCTTC. Protein sequence: CASSLEASPNYGYTF. V usage is TRBV7-8 and J usage is TRBJ1-2; D remains ambiguous. V shed 1 base and J shed 2 bases, with 11 bases lying between them. The CDR3 length is 15 residues. Germline CDR1 SGHVS, CDR2 FQNEAQ.

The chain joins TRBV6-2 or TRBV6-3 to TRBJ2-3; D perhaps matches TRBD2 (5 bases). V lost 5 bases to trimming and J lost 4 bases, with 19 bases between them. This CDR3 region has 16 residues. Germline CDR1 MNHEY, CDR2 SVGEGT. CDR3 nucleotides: TGTGCCAGCAGTCTCCTAGCCGTCACCCGGGCAGATACGCAGTATTTT. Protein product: CASSLLAVTRADTQYF.